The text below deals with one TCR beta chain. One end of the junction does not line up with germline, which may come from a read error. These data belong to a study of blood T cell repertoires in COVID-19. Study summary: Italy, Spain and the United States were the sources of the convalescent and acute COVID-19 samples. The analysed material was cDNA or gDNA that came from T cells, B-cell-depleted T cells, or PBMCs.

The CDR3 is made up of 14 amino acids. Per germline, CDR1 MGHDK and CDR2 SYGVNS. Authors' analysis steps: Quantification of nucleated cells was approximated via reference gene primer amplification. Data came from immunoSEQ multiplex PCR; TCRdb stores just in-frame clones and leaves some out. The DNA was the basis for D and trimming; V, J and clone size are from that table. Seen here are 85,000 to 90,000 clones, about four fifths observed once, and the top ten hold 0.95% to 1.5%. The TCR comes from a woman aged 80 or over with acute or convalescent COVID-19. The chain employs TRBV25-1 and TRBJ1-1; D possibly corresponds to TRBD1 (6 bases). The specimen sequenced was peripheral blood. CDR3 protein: CASTEAGAYTEAFF. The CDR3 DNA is TGTGCCAGCACTGAAGCAGGGGCGTACACTGAAGCTTTCTTT.